This T cell receptor (beta chain) derives from a study of T cell responses to AZD1222 COVID-19 vaccine. General study results and limits: Spike-wide vaccine-associated CD4 TCRs dominated at 160-218 and 743-854. Repertoire sampling happened only post peak T cell response.

For this clone: Its specificity is not known.

CDR3 size: 16 residues. The method was immunoSEQ multiplex PCR; TCRdb's version includes in-frame clones alone and lacks a portion of them. The repertoire holds some 170,000 clones, with 92% as singletons. The chain is built from TRBV21-1 and TRBJ1-5. TRBV21-1 represents a pseudogene. The sequence was obtained from an adult who received the AZD1222 COVID-19 vaccine. Source: peripheral blood, taken 28 days after the second AZD1222 dose. CDR3 nucleotide sequence: TGTGCCAGCAGCGCAAGGGATAAGGGTAGCAATCAGCCCCAGCATTTT. This translates into CASSARDKGSNQPQHF.